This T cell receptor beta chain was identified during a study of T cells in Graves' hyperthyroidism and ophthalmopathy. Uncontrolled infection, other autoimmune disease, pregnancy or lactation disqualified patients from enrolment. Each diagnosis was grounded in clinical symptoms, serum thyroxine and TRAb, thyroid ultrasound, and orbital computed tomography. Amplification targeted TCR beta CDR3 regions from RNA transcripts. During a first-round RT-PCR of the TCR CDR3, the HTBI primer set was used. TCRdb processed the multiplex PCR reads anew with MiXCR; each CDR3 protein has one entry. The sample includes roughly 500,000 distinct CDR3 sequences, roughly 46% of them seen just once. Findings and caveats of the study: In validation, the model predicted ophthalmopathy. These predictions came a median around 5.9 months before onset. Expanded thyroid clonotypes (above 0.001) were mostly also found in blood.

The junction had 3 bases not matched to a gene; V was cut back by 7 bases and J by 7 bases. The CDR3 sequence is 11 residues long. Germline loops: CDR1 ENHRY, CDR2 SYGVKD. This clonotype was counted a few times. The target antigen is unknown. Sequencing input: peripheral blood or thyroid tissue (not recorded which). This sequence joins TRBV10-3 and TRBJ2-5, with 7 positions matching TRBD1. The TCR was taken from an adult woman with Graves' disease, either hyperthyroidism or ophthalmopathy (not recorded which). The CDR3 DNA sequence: TGTGCCATCAAACGGACAGGGACCCAGTACTTC. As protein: CAIKRTGTQYF.